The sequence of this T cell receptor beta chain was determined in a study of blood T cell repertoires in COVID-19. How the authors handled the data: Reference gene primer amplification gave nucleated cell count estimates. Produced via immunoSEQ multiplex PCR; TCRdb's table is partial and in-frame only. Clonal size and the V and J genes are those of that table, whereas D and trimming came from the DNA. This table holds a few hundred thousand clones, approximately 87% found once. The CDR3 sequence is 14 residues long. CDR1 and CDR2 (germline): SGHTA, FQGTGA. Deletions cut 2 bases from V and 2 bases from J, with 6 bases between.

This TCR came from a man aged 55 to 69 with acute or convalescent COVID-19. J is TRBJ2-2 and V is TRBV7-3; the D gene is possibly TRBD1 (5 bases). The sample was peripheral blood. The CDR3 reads CASSLDSNTGELFF. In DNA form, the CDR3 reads TGTGCCAGCAGCTTAGACAGCAACACCGGGGAGCTGTTTTTT.